Each of the 5 T cell receptor beta chains below was sequenced from the same sample in a study of T cell repertoires in cytomegalovirus infection. TCRdb passed the reads through MiXCR, listing each CDR3 protein once. In the table there are roughly 300,000 distinct CDR3 sequences, 20% to 30% of which are singletons. The sequenced sample consisted of PBMCs. The receptors here all came from a human donor in good health (CMV status not recorded). Some clones in this sample may be carry-over from other donors' samples.

This rearrangement joins TRBV2 to TRBJ1-1; D is unclear. This CDR3 is 13 amino acids long. The V gene's germline CDR1 is SNHLY and CDR2 FYNNEI. V shed 3 bases and J shed 1 base, with 6 bases lying between them. In DNA form, the CDR3 reads TGTGCCAGCAGTGATGTCGGGAACACTGAAGCTTTCTTT. It codes for CASSDVGNTEAFF.

A few counts support this clonotype. The chain has TRBV7-2 and TRBJ1-5; the D gene is possibly TRBD1 (5 bases). Germline CDR1 and CDR2: SGHTA and FQGNSA. Trimming stripped 2 bases from V and 4 bases from J, with 15 bases between. The CDR3 spans 16 residues. This CDR3 is CASSLTGTLRNQPQHF. CDR3 DNA sequence: TGTGCCAGCAGCTTAACCGGGACCCTAAGGAATCAGCCCCAGCATTTT. The full variable domain, completed using reference TRBV7-2 and TRBJ1-5, is GAGVSQSPSNKVTEKGKDVELRCDPISGHTALYWYRQSLGQGLEFLIYFQGNSAPDKSGLPSDRFSAERTGGSVSTLTIQRTQQEDSAVYLCASSLTGTLRNQPQHFGDGTRLSIL.

This chain uses TRBV6-8 with TRBJ1-5; D is uncertain. Trimming removed 5 bases from V and 4 bases from J, with 15 bases in between. CDR1 and CDR2 (germline): MNHGY, SAAAGT. The CDR3 consists of 15 residues. CDR3 DNA sequence: TGTGCCAGCAGTCCCGAGGAGGGATTGAATCAGCCCCAGCATTTT. It codes for CASSPEEGLNQPQHF.

V is TRBV24-1 and J is TRBJ2-5; the D gene is possibly TRBD1 (6 bases). The CDR3 covers 14 residues. Trimming removed 5 bases from V and 2 bases from J, with 11 bases in between. Germline-derived CDR1 and CDR2 are KGHDR and SFDVKD. CDR3 residues: CATSGRGAQETQYF. The CDR3 nucleotides are TGTGCCACCAGTGGCAGGGGCGCACAAGAGACCCAGTACTTC.

V and J are TRBV10-3 and TRBJ1-2, with D uncertain. Germline V gene lookup returns CDR1 ENHRY and CDR2 SYGVKD. V lost 0 bases, J lost 8 bases, and 7 bases lay in between. This CDR3 is built from 12 residues. As DNA, the CDR3 is TGTGCCATCAGTGAGTCTGCGGGGGGCTACACCTTC. Its protein is CAISESAGGYTF.